Listed below are T cell receptor beta chains from one sample, sequenced in a study of monozygotic twins with inflammatory bowel disease. Reprocessing the 5' RACE reads, TCRdb reports a single entry for every CDR3 protein and omits DNA. Its clone listing holds about 380,000 distinct CDR3 sequences. What was sequenced was blood. The origin of the receptors is a human donor with ulcerative colitis or Crohn's disease, or a healthy co-twin of an affected twin (not recorded which). Both conserved end residues are part of each CDR3. The order of the fields is V gene, J gene, CDR3 protein.

v_call: TRBV5-1; j_call: TRBJ1-6; cdr3_aa: CASSFQTVSSYNSPLHF
v_call: TRBV4-1; j_call: TRBJ1-1; cdr3_aa: CASSRLEGNTEAFF
v_call: TRBV5-8; j_call: TRBJ1-5; cdr3_aa: CASSREVGGVGDQPQHF
v_call: TRBV18; j_call: TRBJ1-5; cdr3_aa: CASSAGTGSNQPQHF
v_call: TRBV7-3; j_call: TRBJ2-2; cdr3_aa: CASSLSPTGELFF
v_call: TRBV5-6; j_call: TRBJ2-7; cdr3_aa: CASSAPGQSSYEQYF
v_call: TRBV20-1; j_call: TRBJ2-7; cdr3_aa: CSAKQGPSYEQYF
v_call: TRBV5-1; j_call: TRBJ2-6; cdr3_aa: CASSSADVGANVLTF
v_call: TRBV7-3; j_call: TRBJ2-2; cdr3_aa: CASSLMQGSNTGELFF
v_call: TRBV6-1; j_call: TRBJ1-6; cdr3_aa: CASKVDRLGSSLHF
v_call: TRBV29-1; j_call: TRBJ2-7; cdr3_aa: CSVVRNSYEQYF
v_call: TRBV4-2; j_call: TRBJ2-3; cdr3_aa: CASSQDKRGADTQYF
v_call: TRBV7-2; j_call: TRBJ2-2; cdr3_aa: CASSFDQGASTGELFF
v_call: TRBV9; j_call: TRBJ2-3; cdr3_aa: CASSVVGGRVSTDTQYF
v_call: TRBV9; j_call: TRBJ2-1; cdr3_aa: CASSVARTRSGSYNEQFF
v_call: TRBV7-6; j_call: TRBJ2-1; cdr3_aa: CASSLASTANEQFF
v_call: TRBV5-1; j_call: TRBJ2-2; cdr3_aa: CASSFGDYSTGELFF
v_call: TRBV7-9; j_call: TRBJ1-1; cdr3_aa: CASSSRTANTEAFF
v_call: TRBV12-3/TRBV12-4; j_call: TRBJ2-1; cdr3_aa: CASSLGARGPGNEQFF
v_call: TRBV28; j_call: TRBJ2-3; cdr3_aa: CASGVRGLSTDTQYF
v_call: TRBV9; j_call: TRBJ2-1; cdr3_aa: CASSAGLAGVYNEQFF
v_call: TRBV12-3/TRBV12-4; j_call: TRBJ1-1; cdr3_aa: CATRLTVNTEAFF
v_call: TRBV7-9; j_call: TRBJ2-2; cdr3_aa: CATTGQGRRPGELFF
v_call: TRBV12-3/TRBV12-4; j_call: TRBJ2-1; cdr3_aa: CASIVAGGSNEQFF
v_call: TRBV5-1; j_call: TRBJ2-1; cdr3_aa: CASSLGLGWTVDEQFF
v_call: TRBV5-1; j_call: TRBJ2-3; cdr3_aa: CASSRSSTGDTQYF
v_call: TRBV4-2; j_call: TRBJ2-3; cdr3_aa: CASSPLAGDSTDTQYF
v_call: TRBV27; j_call: TRBJ2-2; cdr3_aa: CASTPVGQGWPGELFF
v_call: TRBV19; j_call: TRBJ1-6; cdr3_aa: CASRPGGGNNSPLHF
v_call: TRBV6-9; j_call: TRBJ2-3; cdr3_aa: CASSSSGGSQADTQYF
v_call: TRBV6-5; j_call: TRBJ2-3; cdr3_aa: CASRHGDTQYF
v_call: TRBV27; j_call: TRBJ2-5; cdr3_aa: CASSLDIRTGGVETQYF
v_call: TRBV5-4; j_call: TRBJ2-7; cdr3_aa: CASSGFHRDSYEQYF
v_call: TRBV5-1; j_call: TRBJ2-5; cdr3_aa: CASSQTPTSGQETQYF
v_call: TRBV9; j_call: TRBJ1-6; cdr3_aa: CASSVEQAGSPLHF
v_call: TRBV14; j_call: TRBJ2-3; cdr3_aa: CASSKGLAASTDTQYF
v_call: TRBV7-2; j_call: TRBJ1-2; cdr3_aa: CASSSKTGPDGYTF
v_call: TRBV5-5; j_call: TRBJ1-1; cdr3_aa: CASSRPGQNTEAFF